The 27 T cell receptor beta chains listed next were all sequenced from one sample in a study of blood T cell repertoires in COVID-19. The protocol was immunoSEQ multiplex PCR, while the TCRdb copy is restricted to in-frame clones and leaves out a portion. The table shows 31,000 or so clones, with roughly nine tenths occurring only once. The sample comprised peripheral blood. The receptors originated from a man of 80 years or more with acute or convalescent COVID-19.

The chain combines TRBV15 with TRBJ2-2, with D tentatively TRBD1 (6 bases). The CDR3 extends over 17 amino acids. Germline-derived CDR1 and CDR2 are LNHNV and YYDKDF (reference sequence). V was shortened by 3 bases and J by 5 bases, with 19 bases between the two germline ends. CDR3 nucleotides: TGTGCCACCAGCAGGGTGGTCGTGCAGGGGAGAACCGGGGAGCTGTTTTTT. Translating gives CATSRVVVQGRTGELFF.

The rearrangement uses TRBV10-3 and TRBJ2-3, with 10 positions matching TRBD1. CDR3 size: 16 residues. The ends lost 5 bases at V and 2 bases at J; junction bases unmatched: 7. CDR1 is ENHRY and CDR2 is SYGVKD in the germline V gene. CDR3 nucleotide sequence: TGTGCCATCAGTAATCCGGGACAGGGGCACACAGATACGCAGTATTTT. Amino acid sequence: CAISNPGQGHTDTQYF.

The J gene is TRBJ2-3, the V gene TRBV7-9; 13 bases are shared with TRBD2. Losses at the gene ends were 4 bases for V and 0 bases for J; bases not matched to a gene: 7. Germline lookup yields CDR1 SEHNR and CDR2 FQNEAQ (reference sequence). There are 18 residues in the CDR3. Here the CDR3 reads CASSSGLAGHPSTDTQYF. As DNA, the CDR3 is TGTGCCAGCAGCTCGGGACTAGCGGGACACCCTAGCACAGATACGCAGTATTTT.

V is TRBV9 and J is TRBJ1-3; a possible D gene is TRBD1 (6 bases). V was shortened by 0 bases and J by 6 bases, with 13 bases between the two germline ends. CDR3 length: 15 residues. Germline values: CDR1 SGDLS, CDR2 YYNGEE. The CDR3 bases are TGTGCCAGCAGCGTAGAAGACAGGAGATCAAACACCATATATTTT. Translation: CASSVEDRRSNTIYF.

The J gene is TRBJ1-4, the V gene TRBV5-1; 7 bases match TRBD1. J was trimmed by 2 bases and V by 7 bases; bases with no gene match: 8. CDR1 SGHRS and CDR2 YFSETQ come from the germline V gene. The CDR3 has 15 amino acids. The CDR3 reads CASSPGGLTNEKLFF. As DNA, the CDR3 is TGCGCCAGCTCCCCAGGGGGGCTGACTAATGAAAAACTGTTTTTT.

The chain uses TRBV30 and TRBJ2-5, with a tentative D call TRBD2 (7 bases). This CDR3 has 15 residues. V lost 2 bases, J lost 4 bases, and 17 bases lay in between. Germline lookup yields CDR1 GTSNPN and CDR2 SVGIG (reference sequence). CDR3 bases: TGTGCCTGGAGTAGGGGCGGGGGCCCCGGAGAGACCCAGTACTTC. This sequence encodes CAWSRGGGPGETQYF.

The V gene is TRBV11-2, the J gene TRBJ2-7, with 9 positions matching TRBD1. Germline loops: CDR1 SGHAT, CDR2 FQNNGV. CDR3 length equals 14 residues. V lost 7 bases and J lost 6; bases outside the gene matches: 10. CDR3 sequence: CASTKGQGLSEQYF. The CDR3 DNA reads as TGTGCCAGCACCAAGGGACAGGGACTCTCCGAGCAGTACTTC.

This chain uses TRBV7-9 with TRBJ2-1; TRBD1 agrees at 10 bases. V shed 6 bases, J shed 2 bases, and the junction held 4 bases outside the gene matches. CDR3 length: 15 residues. CDR1 and CDR2 (germline): SEHNR, FQNEAQ (reference sequence). The CDR3 DNA sequence: TGTGCCAGCAGTCCGACAGGGGGCACCTACAATGAGCAGTTCTTC. It codes for CASSPTGGTYNEQFF.

The chain recombines TRBV29-1 with TRBJ1-2, with 7 positions matching TRBD1. Germline CDR1 and CDR2: SQVTM and ANQGSEA. This CDR3 region has 12 residues. Trimming took 7 bases from V and 0 from J; bases not matched to a gene: 2. DNA of the CDR3: TGCAGCGGCGGGACAGCTAACTATGGCTACACCTTC. Translated, it gives CSGGTANYGYTF.

This chain links TRBV6-5 with TRBJ2-1, with TRBD1 identical over 8 bases. CDR3 length: 12 residues. Germline CDR1 and CDR2: MNHEY and SVGAGI. V trimming: 11 bases; J trimming: 6 bases; junction bases outside the gene matches: 6. The CDR3 spells CAVRTGTNEQFF. Written as DNA, the CDR3 is TGTGCCGTCAGGACAGGGACCAATGAGCAGTTCTTC.

The genes are TRBV5-1 and TRBJ2-3; 13 bases map to TRBD2. The germline V gene encodes CDR1 SGHRS and CDR2 YFSETQ. The J segment lost 4 bases and the V segment lost 4 bases, leaving 6 bases of the junction unmatched. The CDR3 sequence is 16 residues long. The CDR3 nucleotides are TGCGCCAGCAGCCTAGGACTAGCGGGGGCCCCAGATACGCAGTATTTT. This gives the protein CASSLGLAGAPDTQYF.

The chain is built from TRBV16 and TRBJ2-2; D unclear. The ends were cut back, 2 bases at V and 2 bases at J, with 6 bases in the middle. The CDR3 contains 14 residues. The germline V gene has CDR1 KGHSY and CDR2 FQNENV. The CDR3 loop reads CASSQGPNTGELFF. CDR3 in DNA: TGTGCCAGCAGCCAAGGCCCCAACACCGGGGAGCTGTTTTTT. The whole variable domain, remainder taken from reference TRBV16 and TRBJ2-2, is GEEVAQTPKHLVRGEGQKAKLYCAPIKGHSYVFWYQQVLKNEFKFLISFQNENVFDETGMPKERFSAKCLPNSPCSLEIQATKLEDSAVYFCASSQGPNTGELFFGEGSRLTVL.

This clone was picked up one time. This chain uses TRBV5-1 with TRBJ1-1; 7 nucleotides line up with TRBD1. The CDR3 is made up of 13 amino acids. The germline V gene has CDR1 SGHRS and CDR2 YFSETQ. With 5 bases clipped from V and 6 bases from J, the junction kept 7 bases outside the gene matches. CDR3 region: CASRRDSLPEAFF. The DNA for the CDR3 is TGCGCCAGCAGACGGGACAGCCTGCCTGAAGCTTTCTTT.

V and J are TRBV28 and TRBJ2-4; 7 nucleotides match TRBD1. V lost 5 bases and J lost 5; bases outside the gene matches: 12. Germline V CDR1 and CDR2: MDHEN, SYDVKM. This CDR3 has 16 amino acids. CDR3 protein: CASSPRTGPPQNIQYF. CDR3 sequence (DNA): TGTGCCAGCAGTCCGAGGACAGGACCCCCCCAAAACATTCAGTACTTC.

The chain employs TRBV3-1 (or the pseudogene TRBV3-2) and TRBJ2-2, with D tentatively TRBD2 (5 bases). CDR1 is LGHDT and CDR2 is YNNKEL in the germline V gene (reference sequence). The V gene lost 1 base and the J gene lost 3 bases, with 9 bases spanning the gap. This CDR3 contains 15 residues. CDR3 sequence (DNA): TGTGCCAGCAGCCAAGGACGGACTTACACCGGGGAGCTGTTTTTT. Translated: CASSQGRTYTGELFF.

The rearrangement links TRBV7-3 to TRBJ2-3; 11 bases match TRBD2. The CDR3 extends over 18 amino acids. Unmatched junction bases numbered 8, after V lost 1 base and J lost 2 bases. The germline gives CDR1 SGHTA, CDR2 FQGTGA. The CDR3 nucleotides are TGTGCCAGCAGCTTAATGCCCACACTAGCGGGGGACACAGATACGCAGTATTTT. Its translation: CASSLMPTLAGDTDTQYF.

The CDR3 DNA reads TGTGCCAGCAGAAAAACTAGTAATAGCAATCAGCCCCAGCATTTT. Protein sequence: CASRKTSNSNQPQHF. V gene TRBV27 combines with J gene TRBJ1-5; D remains ambiguous. The CDR3 extends over 15 amino acids. V lost 6 bases and J 0 bases, leaving 12 bases between the germline ends. Germline V gene data show CDR1 as MNHEY and CDR2 as SMNVEV (reference sequence).

The V and J genes are TRBV3-1 (or the pseudogene TRBV3-2) and TRBJ1-4; 9 nucleotides agree with TRBD1. Looked up from germline, CDR1 is LGHDT and CDR2 is YNNKEL (reference sequence). Germline trimming cut 11 bases from V and 6 bases from J; bases unmatched to any gene: 13. The CDR3 length is 15 residues. CDR3: CAPPGQGGIDEKLFF. The CDR3, as DNA: TGTGCCCCGCCGGGACAGGGTGGTATTGATGAAAAACTGTTTTTT.

The V and J genes are TRBV5-1 and TRBJ1-6; D gene uncertain. Germline CDR1 and CDR2: SGHRS and YFSETQ. The CDR3 runs 14 residues. V lost 5 bases, J lost 0 bases, and 6 bases lay in between. The CDR3 bases are TGCGCCAGCAGTCTTAGCTCCTATAATTCACCCCTCCACTTT. Protein product: CASSLSSYNSPLHF.

This clone showed up just a few times. The gene calls are TRBV11-3 and TRBJ1-1, with TRBD1 identical over 7 bases. Germline V gives CDR1 SGHNT, CDR2 YENEEA. CDR3 length: 14 residues. V lost 2 bases and J lost 5; bases outside the gene matches: 5. The CDR3, as DNA: TGTGCCAGCAGCTTAAGAGGGGGCGATACTGAAGCTTTCTTT. Residues: CASSLRGGDTEAFF.

J is TRBJ1-2 and V is TRBV21-1; the table's D gene call, TRBD1, was not cross checked with the DNA. TRBV21-1 is deemed a pseudogene. The CDR3 runs 19 residues. The CDR3 coding sequence is TGTGCCAGCAGCAAGTTCCAGGGGCAGGGTGGACTTAAGTTCTATGGCTACACCTTC. Translating gives CASSKFQGQGGLKFYGYTF.

In this sample, this clone turned up once. In nucleotides, the CDR3 is TGTGCCAGTAGTATCACAGGGGGCTCCTACAATGAGCAGTTCTTC. This gives the protein CASSITGGSYNEQFF. V is TRBV19 and J is TRBJ2-1; TRBD1 agrees at 8 bases. The CDR3 is made up of 15 amino acids. Germline trimming cut 3 bases from V and 0 bases from J; bases unmatched to any gene: 1. From germline, CDR1 is LNHDA and CDR2 SQIVND (reference sequence). Complete variable domain (other parts from reference TRBV19 and TRBJ2-1): DGGITQSPKYLFRKEGQNVTLSCEQNLNHDAMYWYRQDPGQGLRLIYYSQIVNDFQKGDIAEGYSVSREKKESFPLTVTSAQKNPTAFYLCASSITGGSYNEQFFGPGTRLTVL.

The chain joins TRBV5-1 to TRBJ1-5; D is possibly TRBD1 (5 bases). CDR1 is SGHRS and CDR2 is YFSETQ in the germline V gene. The CDR3 contains 14 residues. V was shortened by 4 bases and J by 4 bases, with 12 bases between the two germline ends. The CDR3 reads CASSPGLLNQPQHF. The DNA for the CDR3 is TGCGCCAGCAGCCCGGGACTGCTTAATCAGCCCCAGCATTTT.

This clone came up a few times. This chain links TRBV7-9 with TRBJ2-5; the match to TRBD2 covers 14 bases. The CDR3 is 18 amino acids. The junction had 4 bases not matched to a gene; V was cut back by 1 base and J by 0 bases. CDR1 and CDR2 from the germline V gene are SEHNR and FQNEAQ (reference sequence). The CDR3 is CASSLGGTSGGYQETQYF. DNA of the CDR3: TGTGCCAGCAGCTTAGGCGGGACTAGCGGGGGTTACCAAGAGACCCAGTACTTC.

This clone has more than one count but fewer than ten. V usage is TRBV19 and J usage is TRBJ1-2, with D hard to call. Germline CDR1 LNHDA, CDR2 SQIVND (reference sequence). The V and J ends lost 8 bases and 4 bases respectively, with 14 bases between them. This CDR3 is 13 amino acids long. CDR3 nucleotide sequence: TGTGCCAGTCACACCGCCGATCGCTATGGCTACACCTTC. The encoded protein is CASHTADRYGYTF.

The V call is TRBV19, the J call TRBJ1-5; 12 bases match TRBD1. This CDR3 comprises 15 residues. The junction had 5 bases not matched to a gene; V was cut back by 4 bases and J by 7 bases. Germline values: CDR1 LNHDA, CDR2 SQIVND (reference sequence). CDR3 sequence: CASSTGTGGEQPQHF. In DNA form, the CDR3 reads TGTGCCAGTAGTACCGGGACAGGGGGCGAACAGCCCCAGCATTTT.

The CDR3 sequence is CASRKDEGDGYTF. CDR3 in DNA: TGTGCCAGCAGGAAGGACGAAGGGGATGGCTACACCTTC. This chain uses TRBV7-9 with TRBJ1-2, with D possibly TRBD1 on 5 matching bases. Trimming pared 6 bases from V and 6 bases from J, leaving 14 bases between. Germline V gives CDR1 SEHNR, CDR2 FQNEAQ (reference sequence). The CDR3 extends over 13 amino acids.